These 2 T cell receptor beta chains share one sample of origin, sequenced in a study of beta chain features in type 1 diabetes. Study-wide results and limits: When Type 1 diabetes patients were examined, their TCRB CDR3s proved moderately but significantly shorter in all four CD4+ subsets.

No antigens are known for them. The entirety of the isolated RNA underwent reverse transcription, so expressed TCRB transcripts were sequenced. Sequenced by immunoSEQ multiplex PCR; TCRdb stores in-frame clones only, minus some. The table lists 25,000 to 30,000 clones, approximately 55% of them singletons, with 1.5% in the top ten. The specimen sequenced was Tregs from blood. These TCRs come from a woman aged 18 to 35 with type 1 diabetes.

This rearrangement joins TRBV7-8 to TRBJ2-1; the D is unclear. Germline V gene sequence: CDR1 SGHVS, CDR2 FQNEAQ. The CDR3 covers 12 residues. The V end lost 2 bases, the J end lost 7 bases, and 6 bases lay between the germline ends. Here the CDR3 DNA reads TGTGCCAGCAGCTTAAGTAGTAATGAGCAGTTCTTC. It specifies CASSLSSNEQFF.

The rearrangement uses TRBV11-2 and TRBJ2-7; no definite D call. Trimming removed 5 bases at V and 6 bases at J, with 8 bases between. Germline assignment: CDR1 SGHAT and CDR2 FQNNGV. This CDR3 is built from 11 residues. The CDR3 loop is CASSISREQYF. CDR3 DNA sequence: TGTGCCAGCAGCATATCTCGCGAGCAGTACTTC.